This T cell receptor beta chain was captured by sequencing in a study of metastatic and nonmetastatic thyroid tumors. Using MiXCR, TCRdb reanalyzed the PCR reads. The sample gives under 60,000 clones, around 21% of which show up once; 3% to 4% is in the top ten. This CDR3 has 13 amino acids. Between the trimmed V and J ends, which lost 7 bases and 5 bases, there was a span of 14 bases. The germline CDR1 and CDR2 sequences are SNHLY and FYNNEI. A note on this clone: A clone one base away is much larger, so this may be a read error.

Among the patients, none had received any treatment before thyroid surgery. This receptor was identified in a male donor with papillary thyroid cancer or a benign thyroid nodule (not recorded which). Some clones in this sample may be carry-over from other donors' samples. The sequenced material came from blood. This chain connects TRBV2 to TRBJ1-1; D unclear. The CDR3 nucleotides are TGTGCCAGCATGCCCGGGAGAAGTACTGAAGCTTTCTTT. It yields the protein CASMPGRSTEAFF.